The 22 T cell receptor beta chains presented below share a single source sample, sequenced in a study of blood T cell repertoires in COVID-19. The method was immunoSEQ multiplex PCR; TCRdb's version includes in-frame clones alone and lacks a portion of them. The data hold some 210,000 clones, with 65% to 85% observed a single time. Sequencing was performed on PBMCs or T cells enriched from blood (not recorded which). The receptors were sampled from a man in his thirties or forties with acute COVID-19.

This chain links TRBV27 with TRBJ2-7, with TRBD1 as a possible D gene (5 bases). CDR1 is MNHEY and CDR2 is SMNVEV in the germline V gene (reference sequence). V shed 4 bases and J shed 2 bases, with 15 bases lying between them. The CDR3 extends over 15 amino acids. CDR3 loop: CASSSRTRGTYEQYF. CDR3 nucleotide sequence: TGTGCCAGCAGTTCACGGACAAGGGGAACCTACGAGCAGTACTTC.

V usage is TRBV5-5 and J usage is TRBJ1-1; the D gene is possibly TRBD1 (6 bases). The CDR3 has 15 amino acids. CDR1 is SGHKS and CDR2 is YYEKEE in the germline V gene (reference sequence). With 1 base removed from V and 4 bases from J, the gap between germline ends came to 14 bases. The chain's CDR3 is CASSLRTGFGTEAFF. CDR3 nucleotide sequence: TGTGCCAGCAGCTTGCGAACAGGGTTTGGCACTGAAGCTTTCTTT.

The chain couples TRBV21-1 to TRBJ2-7; the listed D gene, TRBD2, was not tested against the DNA. TRBV21-1 is designated a pseudogene. The CDR3 contains 14 residues. This chain's CDR3 is CASSKAPSGYEQYF. The CDR3, as DNA: TGTGCCAGCAGCAAAGCACCTAGCGGGTACGAGCAGTACTTC.

The sample holds one count of this clone. At one end, the junction sequence differs from germline, possibly due to a read error. V is TRBV5-1 and J is TRBJ2-3; 7 nucleotides align to TRBD2. The CDR3 has 10 amino acids. Germline V gives CDR1 SGHRS, CDR2 YFSETQ. The CDR3, as DNA: TGCGCCGCCCCCTTTGGGGGGGTGAATTTT. Translated, it gives CAAPFGGVNF.

The rearrangement uses TRBV3-1 (or the pseudogene TRBV3-2) and TRBJ2-3; 9 positions agree with TRBD2. CDR1 LGHDT and CDR2 YNNKEL come from the germline V gene (reference sequence). V lost 0 bases to trimming and J lost 5 bases; unmatched junction nucleotides: 9. This CDR3 region has 17 residues. The chain's CDR3 is CASSQDRGGALKDTQYF. Here the CDR3 DNA reads TGTGCCAGCAGCCAAGACCGCGGGGGGGCCTTAAAAGATACGCAGTATTTT.

The J gene is TRBJ1-1, the V gene TRBV21-1; TRBD1, the table's D call, was not compared with the DNA. TRBV21-1 is a recognized pseudogene. This CDR3 has 13 amino acids. The CDR3 DNA reads TGTGCCAGCTCCGACAGGGGGAACACTGAAGCTTTCTTT. Its translation is CASSDRGNTEAFF.

The J gene is TRBJ1-1, the V gene TRBV18; 9 positions match TRBD1. The CDR3 runs to 16 residues. The germline V gene has CDR1 KGHSH and CDR2 LQKENI. V shed 3 bases, J shed 1 base, and the junction held 6 bases outside the gene matches. Here the CDR3 DNA reads TGTGCCAGCTCACCCATACAGGGGGCACAGAACACTGAAGCTTTCTTT. It encodes CASSPIQGAQNTEAFF.

This clone has more than one count but fewer than ten. CDR3 residues: CASSEGQHTDTQYF. In DNA form, the CDR3 reads TGCGCCAGCAGTGAGGGACAACACACAGATACGCAGTATTTT. V is TRBV10-1 and J is TRBJ2-3; D is perhaps TRBD1 (5 bases). Germline V lookup: CDR1 WNHNN, CDR2 SYGVQD (reference sequence). CDR3 length: 14 residues. V was clipped by 2 bases and J by 2 bases, with 8 bases between them.

This chain uses TRBV19 with TRBJ2-7; D might be TRBD1 (6 bases). Germline V gives CDR1 LNHDA, CDR2 SQIVND (reference sequence). V shed 5 bases and J shed 1 base, with 9 bases lying between them. This CDR3 has 13 residues. The CDR3 DNA is TGTGCCAGTAGTTTTGGACAGTCCTACGAGCAGTACTTC. This gives the protein CASSFGQSYEQYF.

The chain combines TRBV30 with TRBJ1-1; no clear D. The CDR3 runs to 14 residues. The V end lost 3 bases, the J end lost 1 base, and 12 bases lay between the germline ends. Germline V CDR1 and CDR2: GTSNPN, SVGIG (reference sequence). The DNA for the CDR3 is TGTGCCTGGAGCCGGCGGGAATGGAACACTGAAGCTTTCTTT. It encodes CAWSRREWNTEAFF.

This clone was observed a single time. V gene TRBV6-6 combines with J gene TRBJ1-2, with D possibly matching TRBD1 (5 bases). Per germline, CDR1 MNHNY and CDR2 SVGAGI (reference sequence). V lost 4 bases to trimming and J lost 2 bases, with 14 bases between them. The CDR3 covers 15 residues. CDR3 residues: CASSSSGGTNYGYTF. The CDR3 DNA is TGTGCCAGCAGTTCCTCGGGGGGAACGAACTATGGCTACACCTTC.

The rearrangement uses TRBV10-1 and TRBJ1-2, with 7 bases that match TRBD1. The CDR3 length is 15 residues. V shed 9 bases, J shed 0 bases, and the junction held 10 bases outside the gene matches. Looked up from germline, CDR1 is WNHNN and CDR2 is SYGVQD (reference sequence). The CDR3 region is CASSPTGTPNYGYTF. CDR3 nucleotides: TGCGCCAGTAGTCCGACAGGGACCCCTAACTATGGCTACACCTTC.

The rearrangement joins TRBV2 to TRBJ1-5; a weak D match, TRBD1 (6 bases). The CDR3 has 14 amino acids. Per germline, CDR1 SNHLY and CDR2 FYNNEI. The V end was cut by 1 base, the J end by 6 bases, with 10 bases between. This chain's CDR3 is CASSEEWGPQPQHF. In DNA, the CDR3 is TGTGCCAGCAGTGAAGAATGGGGGCCTCAGCCCCAGCATTTT.

The chain has TRBV6-5 and TRBJ2-6; possible D gene TRBD1, 6 bases. This CDR3 region has 15 residues. The germline V gene encodes CDR1 MNHEY and CDR2 SVGAGI. Trimming removed 6 bases from V and 8 bases from J, with 17 bases in between. The CDR3 here is CASSRTRDNTNVLTF. In DNA, the CDR3 is TGTGCCAGCAGCCGGACCCGGGACAACACCAACGTCCTGACTTTC.

Notes on this clone: Other DNA variants within this sample encode the same CDR3. The chain recombines TRBV9 with TRBJ2-2, with 9 bases identical to TRBD1. CDR1 is SGDLS and CDR2 is YYNGEE in the germline V gene. The V gene end was trimmed by 3 bases and the J gene end by 4 bases; junction bases not matched to a gene: 4. The CDR3 totals 15 residues. CDR3 nucleotide sequence: TGTGCCAGCAGCGGTGGACAGGGGAGCACCGGGGAGCTGTTTTTT. This encodes CASSGGQGSTGELFF.

This clone appeared once. This chain links TRBV19 with TRBJ1-1; D unclear. Per the germline V gene, CDR1 is LNHDA and CDR2 is SQIVND (reference sequence). V gave up 6 bases and J gave up 1 base, with 18 bases separating them. CDR3 size: 16 residues. The CDR3 nucleotides read TGTGCCAGTAGATCCGTGAGGGCTGGGAAGAACACTGAAGCTTTCTTT. This translates into CASRSVRAGKNTEAFF.

The CDR3 protein is CASSPYGEETQYF. The CDR3 DNA reads as TGTGCCAGCTCACCATACGGGGAAGAGACCCAGTACTTC. V is TRBV18 and J is TRBJ2-5; D might be TRBD2 (5 bases). V was clipped by 2 bases and J by 3 bases, with 7 bases between them. Germline CDR1 reads KGHSH; CDR2 reads LQKENI. The CDR3 sequence is 13 residues long.

The CDR3 nucleotides are TGTGCCAGCAGCCCTCGATACTCCCGGGATTCGCAGTTCTTC. As protein: CASSPRYSRDSQFF. The chain links TRBV9 to TRBJ2-1, with D perhaps TRBD2 (5 bases). Germline CDR1 reads SGDLS; CDR2 reads YYNGEE. Trimming stripped 4 bases from V and 12 bases from J, with 20 bases between. The CDR3 consists of 14 residues.

The table lists this clone with a few counts. V and J are TRBV18 and TRBJ2-7, with TRBD1 identical over 8 bases. This CDR3 has 14 amino acids. V shed 4 bases and J 5 bases; nucleotides not matched to a gene: 7. The germline V gene has CDR1 KGHSH and CDR2 LQKENI. CDR3 nucleotide sequence: TGTGCCAGCTCACGCGACAGGGGTATCCACGAGCAGTACTTC. Amino acid sequence: CASSRDRGIHEQYF.

J is TRBJ2-3 and V is TRBV6-5, with D possibly TRBD1 on 6 matching bases. Germline V lookup: CDR1 MNHEY, CDR2 SVGAGI. The CDR3 has 13 amino acids. Trimming cost V 6 bases and J 2 bases, with 9 bases left between them. The CDR3 is CASRSGVTDTQYF. In DNA form, the CDR3 reads TGTGCCAGCAGGTCAGGGGTCACAGATACGCAGTATTTT.

The chain has TRBV6-5 and TRBJ1-4; the match to TRBD1 covers 10 bases. Looked up from germline, CDR1 is MNHEY and CDR2 is SVGAGI. With V trimmed by 5 bases and J by 8 bases, 8 bases remained unmatched. The CDR3 has 15 amino acids. CDR3 nucleotide sequence: TGTGCCAGCAGTCGGGGGACAGGGGATGGAGAAAAACTGTTTTTT. This translates into CASSRGTGDGEKLFF.

The chain combines TRBV7-2 with TRBJ2-1; 7 nucleotides agree with TRBD1. This CDR3 has 13 residues. Germline CDR1 SGHTA, CDR2 FQGNSA. The CDR3 sequence is CAREGAVRNEQFF. The CDR3 nucleotides are TGTGCACGCGAGGGGGCCGTTAGAAATGAGCAGTTCTTC. Drawing the rest from reference TRBV7-2 and TRBJ2-1, the complete variable domain is GAGVSQSPSNKVTEKGKDVELRCDPISGHTALYWYRQSLGQGLEFLIYFQGNSAPDKSGLPSDRFSAERTGGSVSTLTIQRTQQEDSAVYLCAREGAVRNEQFFGPGTRLTVL.